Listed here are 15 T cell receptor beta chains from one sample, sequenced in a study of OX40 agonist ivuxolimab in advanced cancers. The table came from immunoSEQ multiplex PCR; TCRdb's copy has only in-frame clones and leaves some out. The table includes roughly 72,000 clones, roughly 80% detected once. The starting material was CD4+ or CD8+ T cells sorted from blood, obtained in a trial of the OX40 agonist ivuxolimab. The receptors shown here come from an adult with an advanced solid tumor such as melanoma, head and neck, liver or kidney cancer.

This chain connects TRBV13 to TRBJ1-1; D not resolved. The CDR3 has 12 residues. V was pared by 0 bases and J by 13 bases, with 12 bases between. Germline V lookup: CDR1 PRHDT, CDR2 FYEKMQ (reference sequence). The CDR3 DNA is TGTGCCAGCAGCTTAGGTTCAAGAATGGTTTTCTTT. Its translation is CASSLGSRMVFF.

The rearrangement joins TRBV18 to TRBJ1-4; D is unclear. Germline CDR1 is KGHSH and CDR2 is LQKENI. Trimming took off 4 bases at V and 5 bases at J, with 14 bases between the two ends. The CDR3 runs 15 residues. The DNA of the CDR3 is TGTGCCAGCTCACAAACTCTGAAGAGAAATGAAAAACTGTTTTTT. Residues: CASSQTLKRNEKLFF.

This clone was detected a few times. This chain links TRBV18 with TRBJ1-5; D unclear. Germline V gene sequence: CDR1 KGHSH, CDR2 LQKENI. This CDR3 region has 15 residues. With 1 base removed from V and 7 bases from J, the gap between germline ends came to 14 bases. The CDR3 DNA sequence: TGTGCCAGCTCACCACAAAGGACCCAAGGGCAGCCCCAGCATTTT. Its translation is CASSPQRTQGQPQHF.

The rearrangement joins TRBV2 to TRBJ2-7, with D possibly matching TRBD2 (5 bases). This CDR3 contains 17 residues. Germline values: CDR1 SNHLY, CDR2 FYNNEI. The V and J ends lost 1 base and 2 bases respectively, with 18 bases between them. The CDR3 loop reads CASSEVASVRLAYEQYF. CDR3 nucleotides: TGTGCCAGCAGTGAAGTAGCGTCGGTGCGGTTAGCCTACGAGCAGTACTTC. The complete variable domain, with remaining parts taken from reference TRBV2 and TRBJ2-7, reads EPEVTQTPSHQVTQMGQEVILRCVPISNHLYFYWYRQILGQKVEFLVSFYNNEISEKSEIFDDQFSVERPDGSNFTLKIRSTKLEDSAMYFCASSEVASVRLAYEQYFGPGTRLTVT.

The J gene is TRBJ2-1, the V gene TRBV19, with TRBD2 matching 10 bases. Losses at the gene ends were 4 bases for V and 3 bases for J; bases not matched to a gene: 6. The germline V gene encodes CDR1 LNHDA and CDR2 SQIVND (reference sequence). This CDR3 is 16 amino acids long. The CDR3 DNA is TGTGCCAGTAGTAGGGCTAGCGGGAGCCTCTACAATGAGCAGTTCTTC. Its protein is CASSRASGSLYNEQFF.

This chain's CDR3 is CASSPRLRQANKGEQFF. CDR3 sequence (DNA): TGCGCCAGCAGCCCCCGATTAAGACAGGCGAACAAGGGTGAGCAGTTCTTC. This chain joins TRBV4-3 and TRBJ2-1, with D perhaps matching TRBD1 (6 bases). Germline assignment: CDR1 LGHNA and CDR2 YSLEER. CDR3 length: 17 amino acids. Trimming took off 4 bases at V and 9 bases at J, with 25 bases between the two ends.

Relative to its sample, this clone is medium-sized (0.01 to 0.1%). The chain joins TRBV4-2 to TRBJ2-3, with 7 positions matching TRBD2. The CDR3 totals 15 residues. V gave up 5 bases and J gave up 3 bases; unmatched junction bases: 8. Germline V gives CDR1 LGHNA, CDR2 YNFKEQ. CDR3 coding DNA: TGTGCCAGCAGCGGAGGCACTAGCGATACAGATACGCAGTATTTT. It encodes CASSGGTSDTDTQYF.

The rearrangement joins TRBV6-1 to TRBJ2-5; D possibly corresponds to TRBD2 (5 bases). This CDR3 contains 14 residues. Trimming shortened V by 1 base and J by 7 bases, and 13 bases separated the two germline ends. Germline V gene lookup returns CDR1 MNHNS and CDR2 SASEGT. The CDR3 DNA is TGTGCCAGCAGTGAAGTTCGGGATCCTCGGACCCAGTACTTC. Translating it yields CASSEVRDPRTQYF.

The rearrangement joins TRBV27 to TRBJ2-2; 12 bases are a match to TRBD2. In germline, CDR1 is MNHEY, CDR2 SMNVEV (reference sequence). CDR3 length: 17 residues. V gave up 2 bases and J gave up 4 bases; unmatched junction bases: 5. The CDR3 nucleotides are TGTGCCAGCAGTTTACTACTAGCGGGGGGCAGCACCGGGGAGCTGTTTTTT. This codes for CASSLLLAGGSTGELFF.

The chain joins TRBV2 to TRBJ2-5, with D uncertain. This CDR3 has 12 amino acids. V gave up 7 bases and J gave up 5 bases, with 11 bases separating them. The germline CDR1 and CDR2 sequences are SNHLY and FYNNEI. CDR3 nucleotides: TGTGCCAGCACTCCCACCGGGGAGACCCAGTACTTC. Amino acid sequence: CASTPTGETQYF.

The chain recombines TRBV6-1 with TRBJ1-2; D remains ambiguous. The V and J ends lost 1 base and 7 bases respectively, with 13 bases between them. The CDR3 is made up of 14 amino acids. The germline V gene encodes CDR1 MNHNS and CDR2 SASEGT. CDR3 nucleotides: TGTGCCAGCAGTGAAGGACCCGGTCTACCTGGCTACACCTTC. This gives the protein CASSEGPGLPGYTF.

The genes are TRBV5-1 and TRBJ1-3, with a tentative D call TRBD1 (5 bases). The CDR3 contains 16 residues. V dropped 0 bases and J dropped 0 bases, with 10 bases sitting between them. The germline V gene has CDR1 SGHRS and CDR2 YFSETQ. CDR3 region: CASSLAGGFSGNTIYF. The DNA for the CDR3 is TGCGCCAGCAGCTTGGCCGGGGGGTTCTCTGGAAACACCATATATTTT.

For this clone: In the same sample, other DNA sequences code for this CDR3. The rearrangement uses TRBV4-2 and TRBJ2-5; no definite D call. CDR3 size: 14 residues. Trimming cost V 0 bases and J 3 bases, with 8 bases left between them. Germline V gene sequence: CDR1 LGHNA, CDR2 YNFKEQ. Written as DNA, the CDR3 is TGTGCCAGCAGCCAAGATTCCCAGAAAGAGACCCAGTACTTC. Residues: CASSQDSQKETQYF.

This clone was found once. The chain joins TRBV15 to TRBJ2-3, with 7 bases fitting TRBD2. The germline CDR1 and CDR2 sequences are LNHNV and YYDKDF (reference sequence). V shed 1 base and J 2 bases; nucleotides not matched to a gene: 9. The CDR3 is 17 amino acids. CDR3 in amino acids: CATSRVPTSLDTDTQYF. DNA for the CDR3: TGTGCCACCAGCAGAGTCCCGACTAGCCTCGACACAGATACGCAGTATTTT.

The DNA for the CDR3 is TGTGCCAGCACCCTGGGACTAGCGGGGGCGAGCACAGATACGCAGTATTTT. Encoded protein: CASTLGLAGASTDTQYF. The rearrangement uses TRBV5-6 and TRBJ2-3; 14 bases are shared with TRBD2. The CDR3 runs to 17 residues. V shed 6 bases, J shed 0 bases, and the junction held 6 bases outside the gene matches. Germline CDR1 reads SGHDT; CDR2 reads YYEEEE.